The rows below give T cell receptor beta chains drawn from one sample of a study of shared clonotypes between healthy human individuals. Assay used: immunoSEQ multiplex PCR; TCRdb lists only in-frame clones, some missing. Seen here are under 2,000,000 clones, just under 95% observed once, and the top ten hold under 1.5%. The sequencing sample was made of naive CD8+ T cells sorted from blood. These receptors came from a man between 18 and 35 years old in good health. Both conserved end residues are part of each CDR3. The D gene is left open where the match is weak. The size of a clone is reported for some rows only, either as once, few or many, or as a class for expanded clones.

J gene,D gene,V gene,clone size,CDR3 DNA,CDR3 protein
TRBJ2-2,TRBD1,TRBV5-1,.,TGCGCCAGCAGCCGGACAGGAAACACCGGGGAGCTGTTTTTT,CASSRTGNTGELFF
TRBJ1-4,.,TRBV9,.,TGTGCCAGCAGCGTAGAAGGCGGGTGGGGTGAAAAACTGTTTTTT,CASSVEGGWGEKLFF
TRBJ2-3,.,TRBV27,.,TGTGCCAGCAGTCGGGATAGTGTTACGCAGTATTTT,CASSRDSVTQYF
TRBJ2-1,TRBD2,TRBV28,.,TGTGCCGGTAAGCCTCCCCCGCGGGGGGGCCATCACAATGAGCAGTTCTTC,CAGKPPPRGGHHNEQFF
TRBJ1-3,TRBD1,TRBV7-8,once,TGTGCCAGCAGCTCCACAGGGGGTGGAAACACCATATATTTT,CASSSTGGGNTIYF
TRBJ2-3,TRBD2,TRBV11-1,.,TGTGCCAGCAGTCCTAGCCCTCTAGCGGGGGCCACAGATACGCAGTATTTT,CASSPSPLAGATDTQYF
TRBJ2-1,TRBD2,TRBV19,.,TGTGCCAGTAGTATATTCGGGGGGAAGGGGAATGAGCAGTTCTTC,CASSIFGGKGNEQFF
TRBJ1-3,.,TRBV6-1,.,TGTGCCAGCAGTGAGAGGTACTCGGGAAACACCATATATTTT,CASSERYSGNTIYF
TRBJ2-5,TRBD1,TRBV5-6,.,TGTGCCAGCAGCTTAGACAGGGCTGAGACCCAGTACTTC,CASSLDRAETQYF
TRBJ2-7,.,TRBV4-2,.,TGTGCCAGCAGCCAACGGTTTTCTAACACCTACGAGCAGTACTTC,CASSQRFSNTYEQYF
TRBJ2-1,.,TRBV4-2,.,TGTGCCAGCAGCCCGGGACTGTCCTACAATGAGCAGTTCTTC,CASSPGLSYNEQFF
TRBJ2-7,.,TRBV6-5,.,TGTGCCAGCAGTTACCTGGAAGGGGACGAGCAGTACTTC,CASSYLEGDEQYF
TRBJ2-1,.,TRBV4-1,.,TGCGCCAGCAGCCGTGTGACAGCCTACAATGAGCAGTTCTTC,CASSRVTAYNEQFF
TRBJ1-1,.,TRBV7-9,.,TGTGCCGGCAGGGTATCGAACACTGAAGCTTTCTTT,CAGRVSNTEAFF
TRBJ2-7,.,TRBV11-2,.,TGTGCCAGCAGCTTAACACAGACCTACGAGCAGTACTTC,CASSLTQTYEQYF
TRBJ2-1,TRBD2,TRBV7-9,.,TGTGCCAGCAGCCCCGCGGGGGGCTCCTACAATGAGCAGTTCTTC,CASSPAGGSYNEQFF
TRBJ2-7,.,TRBV11-2,.,TGTGCCAGCAGCTTAGATCTGGGCTTAGAGGAGTACTTC,CASSLDLGLEEYF
TRBJ1-4,TRBD1,TRBV7-9,once,TGTGCCAGCAGCTTGGGACCGGGACAGGGGTACGAAAAACTGTTTTTT,CASSLGPGQGYEKLFF
TRBJ2-5,.,TRBV5-4,.,TGTGCCAGCAGCCCTAGTATGCAAGAGACCCAGTACTTC,CASSPSMQETQYF
TRBJ2-7,.,TRBV6-5,.,TGTGCCAGCAGCCCCGGGGGAGGAATCTACGAGCAGTACTTC,CASSPGGGIYEQYF
TRBJ1-4,.,TRBV9,.,TGTGCCAGCAGCCTCGCAGGATCGGGGGCTAATGAAAAACTGTTTTTT,CASSLAGSGANEKLFF
TRBJ2-5,.,TRBV2,.,TGTGCCAGCAGTGAAGCGGGTAGTAGGGGATGGGAGACCCAGTACTTC,CASSEAGSRGWETQYF
TRBJ2-7,TRBD1,TRBV2,few,TGTGCCAGCAGTGGGGGACAGGCGGCCTACGAGCAGTACTTC,CASSGGQAAYEQYF
TRBJ2-7,.,TRBV4-1,.,TGCGCCAGCAGCCACTACCTGGCGGGGTCCTACGAGCAGTACTTC,CASSHYLAGSYEQYF
TRBJ2-1,.,TRBV19,.,TGTGCCAGTAGACCGGGAGAAGGGTACAATGAGCAGTTCTTC,CASRPGEGYNEQFF
TRBJ1-1,.,TRBV6-6,.,TGTGCCAGCAGTTACGTCCGGGACACTGAAGCTTTCTTT,CASSYVRDTEAFF
TRBJ1-1,TRBD1,TRBV5-4,.,TGTGCCAGCAGCTTGGACAGGGGTATGAACACTGAAGCTTTCTTT,CASSLDRGMNTEAFF
TRBJ1-2,.,TRBV19,.,TGTGCCAGTAGTATACAGGGGCTCGCCTATGGCTACACCTTC,CASSIQGLAYGYTF
TRBJ1-2,TRBD1,TRBV15,.,TGTGCCACCAGCAGAGATTGGACAGGGGCTGATGGCTACACCTTC,CATSRDWTGADGYTF
TRBJ1-1,TRBD1,TRBV5-6,.,TGTGCCAGCAGCCAACCGGACAGGGCGTTGAACACTGAAGCTTTCTTT,CASSQPDRALNTEAFF
TRBJ2-7,.,TRBV10-1,.,TGCGCCAGCAGCGATGACAGAGACTCCTACGAGCAGTACTTC,CASSDDRDSYEQYF
TRBJ2-7,.,TRBV5-6,.,TGTGCCAGCAGCTTGTCCGACAGCACCTACGAGCAGTACTTC,CASSLSDSTYEQYF
TRBJ2-1,TRBD1,TRBV4-1,.,TGCGCCAGCAGCCTGAGGACAGGGGACAACAATGAGCAGTTCTTC,CASSLRTGDNNEQFF
TRBJ2-1,TRBD2,TRBV11-2,.,TGTGCCAGCAGCTTAGAAGCGGGAGGGCTTTACAATGAGCAGTTCTTC,CASSLEAGGLYNEQFF
TRBJ2-1,TRBD1,TRBV5-1,once,TGCGCCAGCAGCTTGGTACAGGGGGCGTACAATGAGCAGTTCTTC,CASSLVQGAYNEQFF
TRBJ1-4,.,TRBV27,.,TGTGCCAGCAGTTTATCGTCGGGGTTTGGTGAAAAACTGTTTTTT,CASSLSSGFGEKLFF
TRBJ1-5,TRBD1,TRBV6-5,.,TGTGCCAGCAGTCCGGACAGGTATAGCAATCAGCCCCAGCATTTT,CASSPDRYSNQPQHF
TRBJ2-7,TRBD1,TRBV7-9,.,TGTGCCAGCAGCTTTTCGGGACAGGGGTACGAGCAGTACTTC,CASSFSGQGYEQYF
TRBJ1-1,TRBD1,TRBV5-1,.,TGCGCCAGCAGCGAAGGACAGGTAAAAGCGATGAACACTGAAGCTTTCTTT,CASSEGQVKAMNTEAFF
TRBJ2-7,.,TRBV7-9,.,TGTGCCAGCAGCCCGAACCATAACTACGAGCAGTACTTC,CASSPNHNYEQYF
TRBJ1-5,.,TRBV30,few,TGTGCCTGGGGTTGGGAAAATAGCAATCAGCCCCAGCATTTT,CAWGWENSNQPQHF
TRBJ2-3,.,TRBV5-1,.,TGCGCCAGCAGCAGAACACGGGAGATCACAGATACGCAGTATTTT,CASSRTREITDTQYF
TRBJ1-1,.,TRBV27,.,TGTGCCAGCAGGCCAGAAGGCGGGCTAGACACTGAAGCTTTCTTT,CASRPEGGLDTEAFF
TRBJ1-3,.,TRBV5-6,.,TGTGCCAGCAGCTTAGGCGGACTCTCTGGAAACACCATATATTTT,CASSLGGLSGNTIYF
TRBJ1-2,.,TRBV2,.,TGTGCCAGCAGTGCAGGCAGGGAGGTCTATGGCTACACCTTC,CASSAGREVYGYTF
TRBJ1-5,TRBD1,TRBV7-8,.,TGTGCCAGCAGCTCGGCAGGGGGAAACAATCAGCCCCAGCATTTT,CASSSAGGNNQPQHF
TRBJ2-1,TRBD2,TRBV9,.,TGTGCCAGCAGCGAGGGAGGCGGGAGGGACAATGAGCAGTTCTTC,CASSEGGGRDNEQFF
TRBJ2-5,TRBD2,TRBV6-5,.,TGTGCCAGCAGTTTTAGCGGGGGCCACCAAGAGACCCAGTACTTC,CASSFSGGHQETQYF
TRBJ2-7,.,TRBV2,.,TGTGCCAGCTCGCAGTCTCTCGACTACGAGCAGTACTTC,CASSQSLDYEQYF
TRBJ2-7,TRBD1,TRBV11-2,.,TGTGCCAGCAGCTACCACACAGGGGCCTACGAGCAGTACTTC,CASSYHTGAYEQYF
TRBJ1-3,.,TRBV4-1,.,TGCGCCAGCAGCCAGGGACAAGGGTCGGGAAACACCATATATTTT,CASSQGQGSGNTIYF
TRBJ2-1,.,TRBV4-1,.,TGCGCCAGCAGCCAGGCGGACCCAACGGAGCAGTTCTTC,CASSQADPTEQFF
TRBJ2-7,TRBD2,TRBV9,.,TGTGCCAGCAGCCCCGGGGGGGCCTTAAAGTACTTC,CASSPGGALKYF
TRBJ2-5,TRBD1,TRBV19,.,TGTGCCAGTAGTCGGGGACAGGGGCTCCAAGAGACCCAGTACTTC,CASSRGQGLQETQYF
TRBJ2-7,.,TRBV6-1,.,TGTGCCAGCAGTGACCTCCACGTTGCCTACGAGCAGTACTTC,CASSDLHVAYEQYF
TRBJ2-3,.,TRBV20-1,.,TGCAGTGCCCGGAGAACAGATACGCAGTATTTT,CSARRTDTQYF
TRBJ2-7,.,TRBV25-1,once,TGTGCCAGCAGGGCTAGCCACTCCTACGAGCAGTACTTC,CASRASHSYEQYF
TRBJ2-7,TRBD1,TRBV6-4,once,TGTGCCAGCCTCCCCAGGGGGACAGTCTACGAGCAGTACTTC,CASLPRGTVYEQYF